The T cell receptor beta chain under discussion was sequenced for a study of cytomegalovirus exposure and HLA in healthy donors. Trimming stripped 1 base from V and 6 bases from J, with 14 bases between. This CDR3 has 14 amino acids. Germline lookup yields CDR1 SGHKS and CDR2 YYEKEE (reference sequence). Whole-study results and caveats: What TCR beta sequences reportedly achieved was accurate prediction of HLA-A and HLA-B alleles in most subjects. Within a later analysis, the majority of CMV-associated TCR beta chains appeared HLA-restricted.

This PCR relied on a set of 60 Vbeta primers and 13 Jbeta primers. Method: immunoSEQ multiplex PCR; TCRdb's copy keeps in-frame clones and lacks some. The sample holds approximately 100,000 clones, 65% to 80% seen once. In this sample, this clone turned up a few times. The antigen is unknown. The gene calls are TRBV5-5 and TRBJ2-7, with a possible D match to TRBD1 (5 bases). The material sequenced was PBMCs. This receptor was obtained from a female donor in good health and CMV-seronegative. CDR3 sequence (DNA): TGTGCCAGCAGCTTGACCGGATCAGGGCCCGAGCAGTACTTC. This translates into CASSLTGSGPEQYF.